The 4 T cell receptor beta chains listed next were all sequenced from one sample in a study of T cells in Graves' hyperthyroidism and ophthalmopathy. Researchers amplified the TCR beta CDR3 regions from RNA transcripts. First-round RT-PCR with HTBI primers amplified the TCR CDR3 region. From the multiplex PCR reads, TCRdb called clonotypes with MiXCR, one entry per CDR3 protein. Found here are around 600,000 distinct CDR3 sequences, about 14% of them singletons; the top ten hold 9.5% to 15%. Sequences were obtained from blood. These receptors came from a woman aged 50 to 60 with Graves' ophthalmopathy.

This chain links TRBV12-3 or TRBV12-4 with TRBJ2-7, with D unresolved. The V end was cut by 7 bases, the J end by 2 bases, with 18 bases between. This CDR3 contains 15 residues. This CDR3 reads CASTSVAQFTYEQYF. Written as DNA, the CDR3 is TGTGCCAGCACCTCTGTCGCTCAATTCACCTACGAGCAGTACTTC.

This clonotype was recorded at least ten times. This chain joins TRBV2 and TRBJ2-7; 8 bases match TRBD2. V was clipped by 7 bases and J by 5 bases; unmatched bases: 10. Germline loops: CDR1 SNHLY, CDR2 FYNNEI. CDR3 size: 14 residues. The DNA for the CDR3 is TGTGCCAGCACACCCACTAGCGGAGACAACGAGCAGTACTTC. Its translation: CASTPTSGDNEQYF.

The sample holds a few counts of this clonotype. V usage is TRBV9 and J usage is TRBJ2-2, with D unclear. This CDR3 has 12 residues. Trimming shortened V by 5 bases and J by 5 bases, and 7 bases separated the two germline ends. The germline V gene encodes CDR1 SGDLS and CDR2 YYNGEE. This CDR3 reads CASRVDTGELFF. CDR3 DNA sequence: TGTGCCAGCAGGGTCGATACCGGGGAGCTGTTTTTT.

CDR3 region: CASSLIGTGLYQPQHF. Here the CDR3 DNA reads TGTGCCAGCAGCTTAATCGGGACAGGGTTGTATCAGCCCCAGCATTTT. The chain joins TRBV11-2 to TRBJ1-5, with TRBD1 matching over 9 bases. CDR1 SGHAT and CDR2 FQNNGV come from the germline V gene. J lost 5 bases, V lost 2 bases, and 7 bases had no gene match. The CDR3 sequence is 16 residues long.